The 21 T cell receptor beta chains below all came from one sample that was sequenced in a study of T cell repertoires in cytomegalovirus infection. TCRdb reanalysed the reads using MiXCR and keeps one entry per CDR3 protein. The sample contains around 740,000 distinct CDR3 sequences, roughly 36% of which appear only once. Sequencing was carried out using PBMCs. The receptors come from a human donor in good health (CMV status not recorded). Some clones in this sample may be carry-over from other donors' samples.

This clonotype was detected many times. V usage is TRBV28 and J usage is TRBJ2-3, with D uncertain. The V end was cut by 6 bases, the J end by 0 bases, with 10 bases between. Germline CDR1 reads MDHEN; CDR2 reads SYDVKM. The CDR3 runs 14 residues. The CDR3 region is CASSGLTSTDTQYF. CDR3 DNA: TGTGCCAGCAGCGGGCTTACTAGCACAGATACGCAGTATTTT.

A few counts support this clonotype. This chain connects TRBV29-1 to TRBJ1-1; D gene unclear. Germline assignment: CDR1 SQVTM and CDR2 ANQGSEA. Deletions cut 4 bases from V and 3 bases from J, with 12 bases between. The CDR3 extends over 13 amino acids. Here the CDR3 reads CSVVPVGYTEAFF. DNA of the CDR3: TGCAGCGTTGTTCCCGTCGGGTACACTGAAGCTTTCTTT.

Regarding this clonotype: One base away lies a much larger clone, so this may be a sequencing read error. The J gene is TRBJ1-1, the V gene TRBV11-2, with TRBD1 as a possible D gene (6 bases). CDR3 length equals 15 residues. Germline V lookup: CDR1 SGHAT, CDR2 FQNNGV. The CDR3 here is CASSQMSGVRTESFF. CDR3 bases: TGTGCCAGCAGCCAGATGTCAGGGGTTCGTACTGAATCTTTCTTT.

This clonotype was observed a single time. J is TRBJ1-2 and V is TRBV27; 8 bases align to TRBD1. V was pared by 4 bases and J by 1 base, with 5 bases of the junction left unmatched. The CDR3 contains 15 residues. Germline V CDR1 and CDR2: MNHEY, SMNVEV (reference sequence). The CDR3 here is CASSWRTGHNYGYTF. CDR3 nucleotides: TGTGCCAGCAGTTGGAGGACAGGGCATAACTATGGCTACACCTTC.

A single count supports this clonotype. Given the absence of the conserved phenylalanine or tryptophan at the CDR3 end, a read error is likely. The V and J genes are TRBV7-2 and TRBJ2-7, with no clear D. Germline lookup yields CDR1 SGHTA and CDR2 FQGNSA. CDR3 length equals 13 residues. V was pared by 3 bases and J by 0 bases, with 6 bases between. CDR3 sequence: CASSFYSSYEQYL. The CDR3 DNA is TGTGCCAGCAGCTTTTATAGCTCCTACGAGCAGTACTTA.

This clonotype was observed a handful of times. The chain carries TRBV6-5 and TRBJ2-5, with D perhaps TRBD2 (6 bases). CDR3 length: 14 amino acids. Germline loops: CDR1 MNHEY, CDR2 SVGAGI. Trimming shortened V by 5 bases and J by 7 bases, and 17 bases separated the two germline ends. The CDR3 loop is CASSLSGFGGTQYF. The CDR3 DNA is TGTGCCAGCAGTCTTTCGGGATTCGGGGGGACCCAGTACTTC.

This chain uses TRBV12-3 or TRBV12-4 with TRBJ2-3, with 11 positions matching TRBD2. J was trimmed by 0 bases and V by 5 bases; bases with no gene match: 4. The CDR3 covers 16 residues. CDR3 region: CASSPGLAESTDTQYF. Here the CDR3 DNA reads TGTGCCAGCAGTCCGGGACTAGCGGAGAGCACAGATACGCAGTATTTT.

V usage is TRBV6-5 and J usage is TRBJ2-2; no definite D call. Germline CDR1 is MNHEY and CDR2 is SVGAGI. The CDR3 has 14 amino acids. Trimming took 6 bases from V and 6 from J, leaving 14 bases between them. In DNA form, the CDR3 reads TGTGCCAGCAGCCATTCTCCTGGGGCCGGGGAGCTGTTTTTT. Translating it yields CASSHSPGAGELFF.

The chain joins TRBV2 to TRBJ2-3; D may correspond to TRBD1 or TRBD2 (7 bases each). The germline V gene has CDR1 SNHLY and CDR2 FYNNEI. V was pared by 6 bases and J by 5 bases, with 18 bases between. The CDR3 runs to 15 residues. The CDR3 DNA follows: TGTGCCAGCAGAGTTAACAGGGGCGGGAGAGATACGCAGTATTTT. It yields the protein CASRVNRGGRDTQYF.

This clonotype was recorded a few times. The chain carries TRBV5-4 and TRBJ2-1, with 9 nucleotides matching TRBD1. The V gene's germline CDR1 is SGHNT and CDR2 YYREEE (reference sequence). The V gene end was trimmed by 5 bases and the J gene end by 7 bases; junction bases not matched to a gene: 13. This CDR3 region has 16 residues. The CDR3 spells CASSTVGTGGRNEQFF. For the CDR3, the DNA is TGTGCCAGCAGTACTGTCGGCACAGGGGGCCGGAATGAGCAGTTCTTC.

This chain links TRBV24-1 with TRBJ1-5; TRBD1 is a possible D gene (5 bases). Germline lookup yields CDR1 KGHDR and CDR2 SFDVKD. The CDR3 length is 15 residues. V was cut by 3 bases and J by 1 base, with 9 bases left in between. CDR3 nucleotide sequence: TGTGCCACCAGTGATCCCCGGGACAGCAATCAGCCCCAGCATTTT. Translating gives CATSDPRDSNQPQHF.

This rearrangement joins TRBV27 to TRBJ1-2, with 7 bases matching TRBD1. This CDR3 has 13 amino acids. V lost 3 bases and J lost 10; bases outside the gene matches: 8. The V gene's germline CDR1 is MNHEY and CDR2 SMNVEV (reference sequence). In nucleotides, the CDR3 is TGTGCCAGCAGTTTCCGGGACAGATCAGTCTACACCTTC. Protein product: CASSFRDRSVYTF.

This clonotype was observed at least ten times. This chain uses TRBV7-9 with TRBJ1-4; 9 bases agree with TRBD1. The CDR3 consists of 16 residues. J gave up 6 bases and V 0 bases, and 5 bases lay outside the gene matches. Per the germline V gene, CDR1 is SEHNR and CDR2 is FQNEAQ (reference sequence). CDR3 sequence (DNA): TGTGCCAGCAGCTTAGCGGTCAGACAGGGGGATGAAAAACTGTTTTTT. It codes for CASSLAVRQGDEKLFF.

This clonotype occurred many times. The CDR3 protein is CASSPSEGGVAKNIQYF. CDR3 DNA: TGTGCCAGCAGCCCATCTGAGGGCGGAGTAGCCAAAAACATTCAGTACTTC. The chain recombines TRBV7-9 with TRBJ2-4; D is possibly TRBD2 (5 bases). From germline, CDR1 is SEHNR and CDR2 FQNEAQ (reference sequence). CDR3 size: 17 residues. V was cut by 5 bases and J by 0 bases, with 17 bases left in between.

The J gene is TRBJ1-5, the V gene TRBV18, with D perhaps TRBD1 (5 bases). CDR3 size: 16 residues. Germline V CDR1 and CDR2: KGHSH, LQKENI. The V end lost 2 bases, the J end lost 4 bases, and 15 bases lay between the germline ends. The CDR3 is CASSPSGGRINQPQHF. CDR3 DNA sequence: TGTGCCAGCTCACCAAGTGGGGGTCGAATTAATCAGCCCCAGCATTTT.

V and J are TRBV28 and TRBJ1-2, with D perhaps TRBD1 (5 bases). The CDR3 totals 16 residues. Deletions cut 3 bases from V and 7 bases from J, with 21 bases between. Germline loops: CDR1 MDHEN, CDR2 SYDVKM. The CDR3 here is CASSFLSLSGLGGYTF. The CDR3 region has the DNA TGTGCCAGCAGTTTCCTCAGTTTATCAGGGTTGGGTGGCTACACCTTC.

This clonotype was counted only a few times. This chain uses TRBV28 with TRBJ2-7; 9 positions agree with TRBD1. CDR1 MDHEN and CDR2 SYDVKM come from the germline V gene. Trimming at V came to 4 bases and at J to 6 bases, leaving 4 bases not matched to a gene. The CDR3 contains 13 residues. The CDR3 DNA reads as TGTGCCAGCAGTTACGGGGACAGGGTCGAGCAGTACTTC. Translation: CASSYGDRVEQYF.

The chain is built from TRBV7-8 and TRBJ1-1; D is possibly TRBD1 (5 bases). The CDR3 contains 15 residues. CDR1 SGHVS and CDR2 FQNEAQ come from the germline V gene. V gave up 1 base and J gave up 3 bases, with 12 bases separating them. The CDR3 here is CASSLVGGADTEAFF. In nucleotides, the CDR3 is TGTGCCAGCAGCTTAGTGGGAGGGGCGGACACTGAAGCTTTCTTT.

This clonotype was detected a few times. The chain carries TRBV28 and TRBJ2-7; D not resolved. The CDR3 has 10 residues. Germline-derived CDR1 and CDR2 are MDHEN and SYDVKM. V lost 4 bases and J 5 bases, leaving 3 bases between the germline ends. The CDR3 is CASSSDEQYF. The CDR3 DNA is TGTGCCAGCAGTTCGGACGAGCAGTACTTC.

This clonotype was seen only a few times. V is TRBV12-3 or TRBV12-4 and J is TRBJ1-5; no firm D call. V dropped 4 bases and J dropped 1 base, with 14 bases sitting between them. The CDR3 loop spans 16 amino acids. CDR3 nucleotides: TGTGCCAGCAGTTCCAAGCCCGCGGGGAGCAATCAGCCCCAGCATTTT. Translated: CASSSKPAGSNQPQHF.

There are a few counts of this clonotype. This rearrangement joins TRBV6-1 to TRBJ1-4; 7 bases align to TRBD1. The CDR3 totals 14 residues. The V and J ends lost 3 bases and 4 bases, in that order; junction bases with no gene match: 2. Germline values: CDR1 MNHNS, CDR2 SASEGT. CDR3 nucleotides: TGTGCCAGCAGTGACAGACAGGGTAATGAAAAACTGTTTTTT. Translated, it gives CASSDRQGNEKLFF.